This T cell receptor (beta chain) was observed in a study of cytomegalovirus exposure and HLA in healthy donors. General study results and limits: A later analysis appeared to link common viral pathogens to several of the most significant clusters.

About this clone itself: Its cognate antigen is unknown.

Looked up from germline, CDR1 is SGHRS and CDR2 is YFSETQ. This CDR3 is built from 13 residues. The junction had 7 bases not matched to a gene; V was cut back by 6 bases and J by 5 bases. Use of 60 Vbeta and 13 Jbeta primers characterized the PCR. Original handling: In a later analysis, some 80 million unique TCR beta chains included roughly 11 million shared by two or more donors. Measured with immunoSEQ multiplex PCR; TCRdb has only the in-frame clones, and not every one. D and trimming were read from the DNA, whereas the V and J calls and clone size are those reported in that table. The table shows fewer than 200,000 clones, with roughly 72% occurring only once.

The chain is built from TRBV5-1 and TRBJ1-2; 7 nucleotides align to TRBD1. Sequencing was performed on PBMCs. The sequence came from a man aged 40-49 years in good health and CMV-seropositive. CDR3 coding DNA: TGCGCCAGCACCCTCGGGACAGAGTATGGCTACACCTTC. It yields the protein CASTLGTEYGYTF. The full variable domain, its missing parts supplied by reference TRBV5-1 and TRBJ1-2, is KAGVTQTPRYLIKTRGQQVTLSCSPISGHRSVSWYQQTPGQGLQFLFEYFSETQRNKGNFPGRFSGRQFSNSRSEMNVSTLELGDSALYLCASTLGTEYGYTFGSGTRLTVV.